This T cell receptor (beta chain) appears in the sequencing data of a study of shared clonotypes between healthy human individuals (dated by TCRdb to the early 2020s). Regarding the study in general: The cohort included three men and a couple of women between 18 and 49 years of age. For each donor, CD4 naive and CD4 memory were each given three plates, CD8 naive was given two plates, and CD8 memory was given one plate. To increase sequencing depth and limit assay-specific biases, different laboratories used diverse techniques to prepare libraries and sequence TCR repertoires. Per donor, leukapheresis produced somewhere between about 0.9 and 9 billion PBMCs. To estimate repertoire size and how much clonotype sharing occurs between individuals, the study deeply sequenced the blood TCR repertoires of about five healthy adults.

This clone came up once. This clone's antigen is unknown. Per-base quality was not reported, and no clone a single base away is much larger than it. TCR CDR3 regions were amplified from genomic DNA by multiplex PCR using the deep immunoSEQ assay. For each cell subset, the extracted genomic DNA was distributed evenly across all wells of several immunoSEQ 96-well plates, and each plate served as one replicate. For sorted subsets, 200 ng of genomic DNA, equivalent to 25,000 to 35,000 T cell genomes, went into each replicate PCR. Purified libraries were measured with a Qubit 3.0 fluorometer, size-checked on a Bioanalyzer 2100, and measured again with the KAPA Library Quantification kit. Each immunoSEQ 96-well plate was sequenced on its own single-read 150-cycle Illumina NextSeq 550 flow cell. The authors processed their data as follows. Because the immunoSEQ output held only junctional sequences and lacked quality scores, the filtering could not match the filtering applied to full-length reads. To assign V/J genes and CDR3, sequences were annotated using PyIR, a Python wrapper for IgBLAST v1.9, with IMGT germline references. Reads were removed for weak V/J assignments (E-value above 1e-6), missing CDR3, stop codons, out-of-frame junctions, or ambiguous translated residues. V3J clonotypes were defined as sequences sharing an identical inferred V gene, J gene, and CDR3 amino acid sequence. To compute the percentage overlap between repertoires, the number of shared unique clonotypes was divided by the size of the smaller repertoire. Richness of each repertoire was evaluated using RTK rarefaction, the Chao1 estimator, and Recon v2.1 estimates of unobserved clonotypes. Generation probabilities were computed with OLGA for all TCRbeta clonotypes obtained by the gDNA method from a handful of donors. This is the immuneACCESS table as TCRdb keeps it, with only in-frame sequences that have V and J called. A part of the clones is gone; compared with another copy, unresolved V genes explain less than half, and the rest is unexplained. V and J calls and clone size come straight from that table; D and trimming were deduced from the DNA. The sample yields about 2 million clones; 85% to 95% were counted once. The ten largest clones capture more than 0.9% of the sample.

For the CD8 naive samples, CD45RO-negative cells were positively selected for CCR7, yielding a CD45RA+CCR7+ population from which TemRA cells were excluded. The donors were healthy, HIV-negative adults with no recently reported acute infections or vaccinations. All donors were Caucasian adults living in Nashville, Tennessee, USA. Blood was collected by leukapheresis, and PBMCs were isolated by Ficoll-Histopaque density gradient centrifugation and then cryopreserved in liquid nitrogen vapor phase. Analytical flow cytometry was used to check the purity and quantity of each magnetically sorted T cell population. From each sorted fraction, genomic DNA was isolated and quantified by UV absorbance on a Nanodrop 2000c. After removal of 4 bases from V and 3 bases from J, the junction retains 12 bases not matched to a gene. The CDR3 covers 17 residues, taking in both the cysteine and the phenylalanine. Just the 51-base CDR3 DNA is kept, in frame starting at base 1. The germline V gene supplies CDR1 SGHAT and CDR2 FQNNGV.

What the authors observed across the whole study: Sampling was restricted to blood, and TCR repertoires in tissues likely differ from the TCR repertoires found in blood. Compared with non-shared clonotypes, the clonotypes found in all four sorted-subset donors had higher generation probabilities. Pairwise subsampling indicated that sequencing depth was expected to affect the degree of clonotype sharing among donors. Larger estimated clonotype richness was generally found for naive subsets than for memory subsets. Rarefaction of sorted-subset datasets indicated incomplete sequencing despite the large sequencing depth. About 5% of naive CD4, 3.5% of naive CD8, about 2.1% of memory CD4, and around 0.4% of memory CD8 clonotypes were shared across several donors. The genetic and exposure-history diversity represented was limited by the small number of donors.

The receptor was isolated from a young man in good health. Sequenced input: naive CD8+ T cells sorted from blood. In the paper's terms, the cell subset or site label means: CD45RA+CCR7+. The sequence links TRBV11-2 to TRBJ2-7; 10 bases in the junction line up with TRBD1. CDR3 protein: CASSSTSSGTGDYEQYF. The DNA reads as follows: TGTGCCAGCAGCTCTACCTCTTCCGGGACAGGGGACTACGAGCAGTACTTC.